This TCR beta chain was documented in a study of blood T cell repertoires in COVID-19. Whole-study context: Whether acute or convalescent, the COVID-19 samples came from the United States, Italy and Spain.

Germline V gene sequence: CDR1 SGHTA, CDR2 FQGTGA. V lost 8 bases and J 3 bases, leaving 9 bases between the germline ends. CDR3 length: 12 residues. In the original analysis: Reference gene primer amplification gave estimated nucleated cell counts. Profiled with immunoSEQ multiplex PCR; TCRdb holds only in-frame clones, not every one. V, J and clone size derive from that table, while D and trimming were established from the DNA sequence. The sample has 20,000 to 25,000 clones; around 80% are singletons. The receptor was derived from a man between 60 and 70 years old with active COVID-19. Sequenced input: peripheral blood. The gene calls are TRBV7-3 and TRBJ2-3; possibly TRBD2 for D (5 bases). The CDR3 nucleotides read TGTGCCAGCGGATCGGGAACAGATACGCAGTATTTT. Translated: CASGSGTDTQYF.